Shown below are 5 T cell receptor beta chains from a single sample sequenced in a study of radiotherapy plus CTLA-4 blockade in lung cancer. The table came from immunoSEQ multiplex PCR; TCRdb's copy has only in-frame clones and leaves some out. The data show about 120,000 clones, with 80% to 90% seen just once and 6.9% held by the top ten. The specimen was peripheral blood, collected from a patient treated with radiotherapy plus ipilimumab. The receptors here all came from a human donor with non-small cell lung cancer that progressed on radiotherapy plus ipilimumab.

V usage is TRBV28 and J usage is TRBJ1-2; no clear D gene. CDR3 size: 13 residues. V was clipped by 10 bases and J by 8 bases, with 20 bases between them. Germline loops: CDR1 MDHEN, CDR2 SYDVKM. The CDR3: CATSATPREGYTF. In nucleotides, the CDR3 is TGTGCCACCTCGGCGACTCCCCGGGAGGGCTACACCTTC.

Note on this clone: The same CDR3 arises from other DNA sequences in this sample as well. This chain connects TRBV5-1 to TRBJ2-5, with 12 bases matching TRBD2. Per germline, CDR1 SGHRS and CDR2 YFSETQ. This CDR3 contains 17 residues. V dropped 2 bases and J dropped 5; count of bases not matched to a gene: 10. The CDR3 sequence: CASSLGLAGGPGETQYF. CDR3 sequence (DNA): TGCGCCAGCAGCTTAGGGCTAGCGGGAGGGCCGGGGGAGACCCAGTACTTC.

The chain employs TRBV14 and TRBJ1-2; unclear D gene. The germline V gene has CDR1 SGHDN and CDR2 FVKESK. Between the trimmed V and J ends, which lost 2 bases and 8 bases, there was a span of 6 bases. The CDR3 is 11 amino acids. The CDR3 coding sequence is TGTGCCAGCAGCCAATTGGGCGGCTACACCTTC. Amino acids: CASSQLGGYTF. The full variable domain, rest sourced from reference TRBV14 and TRBJ1-2, is EAGVTQFPSHSVIEKGQTVTLRCDPISGHDNLYWYRRVMGKEIKFLLHFVKESKQDESGMPNNRFLAERTGGTYSTLKVQPAELEDSGVYFCASSQLGGYTFGSGTRLTVV.

J is TRBJ2-2 and V is TRBV13; TRBD2 agrees at 14 bases. Germline CDR1 PRHDT, CDR2 FYEKMQ (reference sequence). The CDR3 has 17 residues. V shed 3 bases, J shed 5 bases, and the junction held 5 bases outside the gene matches. The CDR3 region has the DNA TGTGCCAGCAGCTTGACTAGCGGGAGGGCCGGTACCGGGGAGCTGTTTTTT. It yields the protein CASSLTSGRAGTGELFF.

The table lists this clone with a count of one. In the same sample, other DNA sequences code for this CDR3. The rearrangement uses TRBV5-1 and TRBJ2-7, with no clear D. The CDR3 length is 12 residues. CDR1 is SGHRS and CDR2 is YFSETQ in the germline V gene. V was trimmed by 0 bases and J by 4 bases, leaving 5 bases between them. In DNA form, the CDR3 reads TGCGCCAGCAGCTTGGGGGCGTACGAGCAGTACTTC. Its protein is CASSLGAYEQYF.